These 13 T cell receptor beta chains were all obtained from the same sample, sequenced in a study of blood T cell repertoires in COVID-19. TCRdb keeps only in-frame clones here, not all; method: immunoSEQ multiplex PCR. The table shows approximately 130,000 clones, with around 85% occurring only once. Sequenced input: peripheral blood. The receptors stem from a human donor in a cohort sampled during active COVID-19.

The chain joins TRBV25-1 to TRBJ1-2; TRBD1 is a possible D gene (5 bases). Germline V lookup: CDR1 MGHDK, CDR2 SYGVNS. The CDR3 covers 15 residues. Between the trimmed V and J ends, which lost 0 bases and 7 bases, there was a span of 15 bases. DNA for the CDR3: TGTGCCAGCAGTGAATATATTGGGGGGTACTCTGGCTACACCTTC. Protein: CASSEYIGGYSGYTF.

The chain uses TRBV5-1 and TRBJ2-3; D not certain. Trimming shortened V by 4 bases and J by 4 bases, and 10 bases separated the two germline ends. The germline V gene has CDR1 SGHRS and CDR2 YFSETQ. CDR3 length: 13 residues. CDR3 DNA sequence: TGCGCCAGCAGCCCAGGAACCGCAGATACGCAGTATTTT. Protein product: CASSPGTADTQYF.

The CDR3 spells CATSDIAGTTDTQYF. For the CDR3, the DNA is TGTGCCACCAGTGATATAGCGGGAACCACAGATACGCAGTATTTT. The chain couples TRBV24-1 to TRBJ2-3; 8 bases map to TRBD2. From germline, CDR1 is KGHDR and CDR2 SFDVKD. J lost 2 bases, V lost 3 bases, and 3 bases had no gene match. This CDR3 spans 15 amino acids.

This chain joins TRBV5-1 and TRBJ2-3; D possibly corresponds to TRBD1 (6 bases). The CDR3 totals 15 residues. Trimming shortened V by 3 bases and J by 0 bases, and 11 bases separated the two germline ends. The V gene's germline CDR1 is SGHRS and CDR2 YFSETQ. In nucleotides, the CDR3 is TGCGCCAGCAGCTCGGACAGTCATAGCACAGATACGCAGTATTTT. Translation gives CASSSDSHSTDTQYF.

V usage is TRBV6-2 or TRBV6-3 and J usage is TRBJ2-7; a weak D match, TRBD2 (5 bases). The CDR3 spans 15 residues. V lost 5 bases, J lost 4 bases, and 18 bases lay in between. CDR1 and CDR2 from the germline V gene are MNHEY and SVGEGT. The CDR3 DNA sequence: TGTGCCAGCAGTAATGCGGCGGGCAAAGGGTACGAGCAGTACTTC. Translating it yields CASSNAAGKGYEQYF.

The V gene is TRBV27, the J gene TRBJ1-1; 10 positions match TRBD1. The V gene end was trimmed by 3 bases and the J gene end by 3 bases; junction bases not matched to a gene: 7. There are 16 residues in the CDR3. Germline V gene data show CDR1 as MNHEY and CDR2 as SMNVEV (reference sequence). Here the CDR3 reads CASSFSTGTGDTEAFF. The CDR3 DNA is TGTGCCAGCAGTTTCTCGACCGGGACAGGGGACACTGAAGCTTTCTTT.

The J gene is TRBJ2-1, the V gene TRBV7-6, with D perhaps TRBD2 (5 bases). The CDR3 consists of 14 residues. V was shortened by 5 bases and J by 7 bases, with 15 bases between the two germline ends. Germline CDR1 is SGHVS and CDR2 is FNYEAQ. Written as DNA, the CDR3 is TGTGCCAGCAGCCCCCGGGGTAGGTCGAATGAGCAGTTCTTC. It specifies CASSPRGRSNEQFF.

This clone was seen only once. The gene calls are TRBV19 and TRBJ2-2; D may be TRBD2 (5 bases). The germline V gene encodes CDR1 LNHDA and CDR2 SQIVND (reference sequence). The germline V and J ends were trimmed by 3 bases and 2 bases, with 7 bases remaining between them. This CDR3 comprises 14 residues. CDR3 sequence: CASSIGLNTGELFF. The CDR3 DNA reads as TGTGCCAGTAGTATCGGACTCAACACCGGGGAGCTGTTTTTT.

This rearrangement joins TRBV19 to TRBJ2-1; TRBD2 aligns across 7 bases. Looked up from germline, CDR1 is LNHDA and CDR2 is SQIVND (reference sequence). The CDR3 is 15 amino acids. Trimming cost V 3 bases and J 6 bases; bases outside gene matches: 8. CDR3 sequence reads: CASSMASGTFNEQFF. The CDR3 nucleotides read TGTGCCAGTAGTATGGCTAGCGGTACCTTCAATGAGCAGTTCTTC. The variable domain in full, with the rest retrieved from reference TRBV19 and TRBJ2-1, is DGGITQSPKYLFRKEGQNVTLSCEQNLNHDAMYWYRQDPGQGLRLIYYSQIVNDFQKGDIAEGYSVSREKKESFPLTVTSAQKNPTAFYLCASSMASGTFNEQFFGPGTRLTVL.

The genes are TRBV7-9 and TRBJ2-3; possibly TRBD2 for D (5 bases). Germline-derived CDR1 and CDR2 are SEHNR and FQNEAQ (reference sequence). Trimming removed 5 bases at V and 2 bases at J, with 17 bases between. CDR3 length equals 16 residues. Here the CDR3 DNA reads TGTGCCAGCAGCCGTTGGGGAGATCGTTCCACAGATACGCAGTATTTT. Its translation: CASSRWGDRSTDTQYF.

This clone occurred once. The V gene is TRBV7-2, the J gene TRBJ1-2, with D possibly TRBD1 on 5 matching bases. Per germline, CDR1 SGHTA and CDR2 FQGNSA. This CDR3 has 13 residues. The V gene lost 3 bases and the J gene lost 2 bases, with 7 bases spanning the gap. This CDR3 reads CASSFRQNYGYTF. The CDR3, as DNA: TGTGCCAGCAGCTTTAGACAGAACTATGGCTACACCTTC.

This chain joins TRBV10-3 and TRBJ2-1; no firm D call. Germline V gene sequence: CDR1 ENHRY, CDR2 SYGVKD. The V end was cut by 5 bases, the J end by 4 bases, with 6 bases between. CDR3 length: 12 amino acids. The CDR3 coding sequence is TGTGCCATCAGTCCCTCGTACAATGAGCAGTTCTTC. This translates into CAISPSYNEQFF.

This clone was recorded only once. V usage is TRBV13 and J usage is TRBJ2-1, with a possible D match to TRBD2 (5 bases). Germline V lookup: CDR1 PRHDT, CDR2 FYEKMQ (reference sequence). The length of the CDR3 is 13 residues. V was pared by 5 bases and J by 7 bases, with 12 bases between. CDR3 amino acids: CASSLPGVNEQFF. The CDR3 DNA reads TGTGCCAGCAGCCTTCCCGGGGTTAATGAGCAGTTCTTC.